A selection of T cell receptor beta chains follows, all from one sample in a study of cytomegalovirus exposure and HLA in healthy donors. The table came from immunoSEQ multiplex PCR; TCRdb's copy has only in-frame clones and leaves some out. The sample has about 200,000 clones; approximately 82% are singletons. The sample consisted of PBMCs. The origin of the receptors is a male donor in good health and CMV-seronegative. Both conserved end residues are part of each CDR3. A D gene is named only where the DNA matches it firmly. Clone size is not always given. Where it is, it says once, few, many or a class for expanded clones.

. TRBJ2-6 15 . TRBV7-9 CSSSLQVAGANVLTF TGTTCCAGCAGCTTACAGGTTGCTGGGGCCAACGTCCTGACTTTC
. TRBJ2-7 14 TRBD2 TRBV5-1 CASRRGGRIYEQYF TGCGCCAGCAGGCGGGGCGGGAGGATTTACGAGCAGTACTTC
. TRBJ1-1 14 . TRBV19 CASSFEDMNTEAFF TGTGCCAGTAGTTTCGAGGACATGAACACTGAAGCTTTCTTT
. TRBJ2-2 16 TRBD2 TRBV10-2 CASRLNSGGNTGELFF TGCGCCAGCAGGCTGAATAGCGGGGGGAACACCGGGGAGCTGTTTTTT
once TRBJ1-4 14 . TRBV7-2 CASSLNRLGEKLFF TGTGCCAGCAGCTTGAACAGGCTTGGAGAAAAACTGTTTTTT
. TRBJ2-1 15 . TRBV27 CASSFRTSSYNEQFF TGTGCCAGCAGTTTCCGAACAAGCTCCTACAATGAGCAGTTCTTC
. TRBJ1-5 22 TRBD1 TRBV5-1 CASSLAKVSRTGVSRGNQPQHF TGCGCCAGCAGCTTGGCTAAAGTGAGTCGGACAGGGGTCTCACGAGGTAATCAGCCCCAGCATTTT
. TRBJ2-1 15 TRBD2 TRBV9 CASSVASGSNNEQFF TGTGCCAGCAGCGTAGCCAGCGGGAGTAACAATGAGCAGTTCTTC
. TRBJ2-1 14 TRBD2 TRBV29-1 CSARSLAGGNEQFF TGCAGCGCCCGAAGCCTAGCGGGAGGGAATGAGCAGTTCTTC
. TRBJ2-7 15 TRBD1 TRBV4-2 CASSHSGDRAYEQYF TGTGCCAGCAGCCACTCAGGGGACAGGGCCTACGAGCAGTACTTC
. TRBJ2-4 16 TRBD2 TRBV6-4 CASSDGAGGNKNIQYF TGTGCCAGCAGTGACGGGGCGGGAGGGAACAAAAACATTCAGTACTTC
few TRBJ2-7 14 TRBD2 TRBV5-1 CASSLGTSKYEQYF TGCGCCAGCAGCTTGGGGACTAGTAAGTACGAGCAGTACTTC
. TRBJ1-2 12 TRBD1 TRBV6-5 CASRRTGEGYTF TGTGCCAGCAGGCGGACAGGGGAGGGCTACACCTTC
. TRBJ1-5 18 . TRBV9 CASRHRGKYQGSNQPQHF TGTGCCAGCAGGCATAGGGGCAAGTACCAGGGGTCGAACCAGCCCCAGCATTTT
. TRBJ2-5 15 TRBD1 TRBV7-8 CASSLPTGGRETQYF TGTGCCAGCAGTCTTCCGACAGGGGGCAGGGAGACCCAGTACTTC
. TRBJ2-7 15 . TRBV25-1 CASSEPGLGRYEQYF TGTGCCAGCAGTGAACCAGGGTTGGGTAGGTACGAGCAGTACTTC
. TRBJ2-7 15 TRBD1 TRBV28 CASSPPGQGAYEQYF TGTGCCAGCAGTCCCCCGGGACAGGGGGCCTACGAGCAGTACTTC
once TRBJ2-7 13 . TRBV7-8 CASSWDTLYEQYF TGTGCCAGCAGCTGGGACACTCTCTACGAGCAGTACTTC
. TRBJ2-1 17 . TRBV11-2 CASSLSLGRGAYNEQFF TGTGCCAGCAGCCTCTCCCTAGGGCGGGGCGCCTACAATGAGCAGTTCTTC
. TRBJ1-2 15 . TRBV7-2 CASSLAGGGSYGYTF TGTGCCAGCAGCTTAGCGGGCGGAGGTTCTTATGGCTACACCTTC
once TRBJ2-7 13 . TRBV19 CASSINLRTDPYF TGTGCCAGTAGTATAAATCTGAGGACAGATCCGTACTTC
. TRBJ2-7 14 TRBD1 TRBV10-2 CACVPTGFVYEQYF TGCGCCTGCGTACCGACAGGGTTCGTGTACGAGCAGTACTTC
. TRBJ2-2 15 . TRBV5-5 CASSLAREYTGELFF TGTGCCAGCAGCTTGGCGCGTGAATACACCGGGGAGCTGTTTTTT
. TRBJ2-1 17 TRBD2 TRBV9 CASSGTSGPTSYNEQFF TGTGCCAGCAGCGGAACTAGCGGGCCGACCTCCTACAATGAGCAGTTCTTC
. TRBJ2-2 14 TRBD2 TRBV28 CASATSGLSGELFF TGTGCCAGCGCTACTAGCGGGCTCTCCGGGGAGCTGTTTTTT